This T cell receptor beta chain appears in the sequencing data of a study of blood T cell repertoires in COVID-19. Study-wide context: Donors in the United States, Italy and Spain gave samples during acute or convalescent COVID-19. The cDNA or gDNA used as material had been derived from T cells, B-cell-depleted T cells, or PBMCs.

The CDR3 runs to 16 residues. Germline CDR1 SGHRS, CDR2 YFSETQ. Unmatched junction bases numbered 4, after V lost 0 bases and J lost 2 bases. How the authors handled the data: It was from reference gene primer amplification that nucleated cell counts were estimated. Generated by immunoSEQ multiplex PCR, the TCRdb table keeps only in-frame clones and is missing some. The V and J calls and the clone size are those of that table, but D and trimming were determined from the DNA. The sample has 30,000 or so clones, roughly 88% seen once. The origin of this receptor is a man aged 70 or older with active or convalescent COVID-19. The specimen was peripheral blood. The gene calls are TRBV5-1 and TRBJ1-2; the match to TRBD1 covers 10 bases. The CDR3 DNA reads TGCGCCAGCAGCTTGGGACTGGGACAGGGGAACTATGGCTACACCTTC. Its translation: CASSLGLGQGNYGYTF.